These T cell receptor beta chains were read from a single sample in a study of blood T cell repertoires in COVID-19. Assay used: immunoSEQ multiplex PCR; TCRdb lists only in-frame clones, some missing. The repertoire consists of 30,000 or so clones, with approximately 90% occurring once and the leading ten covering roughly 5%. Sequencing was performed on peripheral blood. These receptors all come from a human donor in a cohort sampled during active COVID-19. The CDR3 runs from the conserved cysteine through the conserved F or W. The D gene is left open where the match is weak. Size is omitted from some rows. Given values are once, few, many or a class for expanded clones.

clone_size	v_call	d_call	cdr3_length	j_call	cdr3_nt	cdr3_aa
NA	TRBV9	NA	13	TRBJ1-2	TGTGCCAGCAGCGTAGCTTGGGAGTTTGGCTACACCTTC	CASSVAWEFGYTF
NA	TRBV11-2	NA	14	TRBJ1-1	TGTGCCAGCAGCTTAGAGGTGGGAGAATCTGAAGCTTTCTTT	CASSLEVGESEAFF
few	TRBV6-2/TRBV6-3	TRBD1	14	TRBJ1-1	TGTGCCAGCAGTAAAGCAGGGGGATGGACTGAAGCTTTCTTT	CASSKAGGWTEAFF
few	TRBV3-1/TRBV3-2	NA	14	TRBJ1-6	TGTGCCAGCAGCCAAGATCGGGGTTGGTCACCCCTCCACTTT	CASSQDRGWSPLHF
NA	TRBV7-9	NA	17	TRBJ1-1	TGTGCCAGCAGCTTAGTGGGGAGCATTAATAAGGGAACTGAAGCTTTCTTT	CASSLVGSINKGTEAFF
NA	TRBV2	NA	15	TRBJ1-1	TGTGCCAGCAGTGAAAGGGGCAGGGGAAAAACTGAAGCTTTCTTT	CASSERGRGKTEAFF
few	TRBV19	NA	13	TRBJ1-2	TGTGCCAGTATCGGTCCTCTAGACTATGGCTACACCTTC	CASIGPLDYGYTF
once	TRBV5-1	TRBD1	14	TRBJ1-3	TGCGCCAGCAGCTTGGGGACAGGCGGAAACACCATATATTTT	CASSLGTGGNTIYF
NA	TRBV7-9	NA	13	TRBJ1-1	TGTGCCAGCAGCGAGGAGACCTTCACTGAAGCTTTCTTT	CASSEETFTEAFF
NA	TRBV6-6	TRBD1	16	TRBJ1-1	TGTGCCAGCAGTTACTCGAATTCCCCAGGGGGTACTGAAGCTTTCTTT	CASSYSNSPGGTEAFF
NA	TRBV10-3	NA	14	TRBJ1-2	TGTGCCATCAGTGAGTCGGAGGCACTCGTTGGCTACACCTTC	CAISESEALVGYTF
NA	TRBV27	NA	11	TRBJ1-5	TGTGCCACCGGTAGCAATCAGCCCCAGCATTTT	CATGSNQPQHF
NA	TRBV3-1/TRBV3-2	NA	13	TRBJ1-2	TGTGCCAGCAGCCATCGGGGGAACTATGGCTACACCTTC	CASSHRGNYGYTF
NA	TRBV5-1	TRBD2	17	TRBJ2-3	TGCGCCAGCAGCTTGGGAGTGGTACGGGGGGGCACAGATACGCAGTATTTT	CASSLGVVRGGTDTQYF
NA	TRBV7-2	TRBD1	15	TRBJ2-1	TGTGCCAGCAGCTTAGCCACAGGGGCCTACAATGAGCAGTTCTTC	CASSLATGAYNEQFF
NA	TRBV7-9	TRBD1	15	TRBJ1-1	TGTGCCAGCAGCCCCCGGACAGGGCGGAACACTGAAGCTTTCTTT	CASSPRTGRNTEAFF
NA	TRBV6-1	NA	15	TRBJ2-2	TGTGCCAGCAGTGACAGGGGAGATTTAACCGGGGAGCTGTTTTTT	CASSDRGDLTGELFF
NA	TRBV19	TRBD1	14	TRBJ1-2	TGTGCCAGTAGTCCCCGGGGACAGGGGTATGGCTACACCTTC	CASSPRGQGYGYTF
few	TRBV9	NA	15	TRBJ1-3	TGTGCCAGCAGCGTAGGATCTGGGACAGGAAACACCATATATTTT	CASSVGSGTGNTIYF
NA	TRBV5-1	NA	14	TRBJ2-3	TGCGCCAGCTCTGAACTAGCCGTCACAGATACGCAGTATTTT	CASSELAVTDTQYF
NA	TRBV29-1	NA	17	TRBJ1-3	TGCAGCGTAACAGAATCTCAACAGTTATGCTCTGGAAACACCATATATTTT	CSVTESQQLCSGNTIYF
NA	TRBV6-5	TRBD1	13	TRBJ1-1	TGTGCCAGCAGTTATCCCGGGACAGGCGAAGCTTTCTTT	CASSYPGTGEAFF
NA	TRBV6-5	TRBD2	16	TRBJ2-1	TGTGCCAGCAGTTCACGCGGGGGGAGCTCCTACAATGAGCAGTTCTTC	CASSSRGGSSYNEQFF
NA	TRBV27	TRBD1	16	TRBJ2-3	TGTGCCAGCAGTTTCTCATGGACAGGGAGGACAGATACGCAGTATTTT	CASSFSWTGRTDTQYF
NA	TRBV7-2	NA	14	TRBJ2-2	TGTGCCAGCAGCAGTGGACTTTCCACCGGGGAGCTGTTTTTT	CASSSGLSTGELFF
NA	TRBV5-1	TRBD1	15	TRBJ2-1	TGCGCCAGCAGCGTAACAGGGGGCCAGGGGTATGAGCAGTTCTTC	CASSVTGGQGYEQFF
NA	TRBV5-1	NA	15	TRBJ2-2	TGCGCCAGCAGCCTCAATCAGGGGAGGGCCGGGGAGCTGTTTTTT	CASSLNQGRAGELFF
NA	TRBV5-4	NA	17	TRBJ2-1	TGTGCCAGCAGCTTGGCCGCAGGGATGCAGTCCTACAATGAGCAGTTCTTC	CASSLAAGMQSYNEQFF
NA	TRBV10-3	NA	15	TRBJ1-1	TGTGCCATCAGTGAGATTCAGGTGGGGAACACTGAAGCTTTCTTT	CAISEIQVGNTEAFF
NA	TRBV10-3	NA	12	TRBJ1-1	TGTGCCATCAGCCAGTCCGACAGTGAAGCTTTCTTT	CAISQSDSEAFF